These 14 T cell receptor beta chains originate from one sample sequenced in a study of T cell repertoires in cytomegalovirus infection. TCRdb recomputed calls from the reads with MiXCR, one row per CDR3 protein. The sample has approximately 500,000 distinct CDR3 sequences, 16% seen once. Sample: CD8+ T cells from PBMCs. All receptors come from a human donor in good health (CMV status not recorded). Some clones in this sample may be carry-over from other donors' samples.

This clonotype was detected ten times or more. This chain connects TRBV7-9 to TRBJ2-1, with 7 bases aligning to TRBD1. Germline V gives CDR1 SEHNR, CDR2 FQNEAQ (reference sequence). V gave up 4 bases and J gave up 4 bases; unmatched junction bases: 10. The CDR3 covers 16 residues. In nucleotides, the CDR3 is TGTGCCAGCAGCTCCCTCGGGACAGAGCCATACAATGAGCAGTTCTTC. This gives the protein CASSSLGTEPYNEQFF.

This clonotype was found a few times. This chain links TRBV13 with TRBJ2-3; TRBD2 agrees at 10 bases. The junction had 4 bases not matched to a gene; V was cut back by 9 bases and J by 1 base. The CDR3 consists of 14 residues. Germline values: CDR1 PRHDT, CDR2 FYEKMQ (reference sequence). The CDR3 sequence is CASGLAVRTDTQYF. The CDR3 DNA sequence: TGTGCCAGTGGACTAGCGGTACGCACAGATACGCAGTATTTT.

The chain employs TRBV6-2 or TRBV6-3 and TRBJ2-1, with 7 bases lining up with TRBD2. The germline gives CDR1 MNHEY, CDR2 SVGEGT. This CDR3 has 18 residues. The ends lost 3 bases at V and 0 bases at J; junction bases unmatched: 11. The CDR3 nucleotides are TGTGCCAGCAGTTATTTGCCCCTGGGGGGGAGCTCCTACAATGAGCAGTTCTTC. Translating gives CASSYLPLGGSSYNEQFF.

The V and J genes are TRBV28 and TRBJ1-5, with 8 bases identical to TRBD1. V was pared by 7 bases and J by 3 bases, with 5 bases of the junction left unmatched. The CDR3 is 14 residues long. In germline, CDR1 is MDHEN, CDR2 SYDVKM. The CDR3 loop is CASKTDRVNQPQHF. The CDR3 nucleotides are TGTGCCAGCAAGACGGACAGGGTCAATCAGCCCCAGCATTTT.

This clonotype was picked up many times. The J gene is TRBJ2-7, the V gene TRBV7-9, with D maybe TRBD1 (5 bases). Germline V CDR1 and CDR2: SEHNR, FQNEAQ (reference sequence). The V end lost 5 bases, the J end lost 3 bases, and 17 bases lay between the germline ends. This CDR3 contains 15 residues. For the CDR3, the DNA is TGTGCCAGCAGCCAAACGACAGCCCTCCTCTACGAGCAGTACTTC. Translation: CASSQTTALLYEQYF.

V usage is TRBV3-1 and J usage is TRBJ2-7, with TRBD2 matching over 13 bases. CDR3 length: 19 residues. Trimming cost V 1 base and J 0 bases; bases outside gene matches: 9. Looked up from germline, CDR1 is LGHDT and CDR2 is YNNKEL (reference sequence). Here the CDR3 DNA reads TGTGCCAGCAGCCAAGGAGGACTAGCGGGGGACTTTCTCTCCTACGAGCAGTACTTC. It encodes CASSQGGLAGDFLSYEQYF.

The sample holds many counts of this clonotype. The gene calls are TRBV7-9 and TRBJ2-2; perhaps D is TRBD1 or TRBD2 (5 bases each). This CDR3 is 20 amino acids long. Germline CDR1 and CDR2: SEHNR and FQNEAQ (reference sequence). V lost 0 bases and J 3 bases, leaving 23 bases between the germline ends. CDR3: CASSLAHGTDEHGDTGELFF. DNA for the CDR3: TGTGCCAGCAGCTTAGCGCACGGGACGGACGAACACGGGGACACCGGGGAGCTGTTTTTT.

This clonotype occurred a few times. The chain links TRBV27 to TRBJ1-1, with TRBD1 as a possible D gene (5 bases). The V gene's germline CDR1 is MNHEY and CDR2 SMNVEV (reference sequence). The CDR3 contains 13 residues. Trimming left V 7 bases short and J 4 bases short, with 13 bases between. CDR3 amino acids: CASTPGLGTEAFF. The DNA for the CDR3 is TGTGCCAGCACCCCAGGGTTAGGCACTGAAGCTTTCTTT.

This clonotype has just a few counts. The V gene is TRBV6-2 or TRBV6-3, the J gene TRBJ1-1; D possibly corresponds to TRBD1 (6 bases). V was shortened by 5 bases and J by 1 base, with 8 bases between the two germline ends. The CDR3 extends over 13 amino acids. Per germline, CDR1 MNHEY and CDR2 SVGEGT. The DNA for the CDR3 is TGTGCCAGCAGTAAGACAGGGAACACTGAAGCTTTCTTT. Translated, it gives CASSKTGNTEAFF.

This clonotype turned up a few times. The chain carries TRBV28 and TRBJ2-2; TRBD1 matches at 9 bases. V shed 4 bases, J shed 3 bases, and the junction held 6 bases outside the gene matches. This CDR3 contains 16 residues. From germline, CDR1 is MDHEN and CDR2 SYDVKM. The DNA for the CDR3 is TGTGCCAGCAGTTACCGGGACAGGGTAGACACCGGGGAGCTGTTTTTT. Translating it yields CASSYRDRVDTGELFF.

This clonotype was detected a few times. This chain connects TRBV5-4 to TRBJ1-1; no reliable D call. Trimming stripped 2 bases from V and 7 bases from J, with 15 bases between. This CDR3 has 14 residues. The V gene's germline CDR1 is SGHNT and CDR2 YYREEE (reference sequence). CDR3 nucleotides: TGTGCCAGCAGCTTTTTTCACAGTGATCTTGAAGCTTTCTTT. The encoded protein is CASSFFHSDLEAFF.

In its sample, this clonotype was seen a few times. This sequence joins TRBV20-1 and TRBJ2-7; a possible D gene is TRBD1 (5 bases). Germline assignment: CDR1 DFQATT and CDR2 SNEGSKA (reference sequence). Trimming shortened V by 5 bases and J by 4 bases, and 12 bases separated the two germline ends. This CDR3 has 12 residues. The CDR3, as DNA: TGCAGTGCTCGAAGAGACAGTTACGAGCAGTACTTC. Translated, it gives CSARRDSYEQYF.

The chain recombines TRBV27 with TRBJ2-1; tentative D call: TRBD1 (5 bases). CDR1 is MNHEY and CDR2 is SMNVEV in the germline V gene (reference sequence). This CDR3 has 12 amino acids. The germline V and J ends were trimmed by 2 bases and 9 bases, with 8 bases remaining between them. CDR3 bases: TGTGCCAGCAGTTTACAGGGAACTGAGCAGTTCTTC. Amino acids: CASSLQGTEQFF.

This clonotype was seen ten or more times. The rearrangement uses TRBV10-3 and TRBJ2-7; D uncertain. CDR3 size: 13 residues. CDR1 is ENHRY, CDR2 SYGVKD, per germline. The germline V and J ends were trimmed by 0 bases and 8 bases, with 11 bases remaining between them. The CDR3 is CAISESWEYQQYF. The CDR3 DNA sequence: TGTGCCATCAGTGAGTCTTGGGAATACCAGCAGTACTTC.